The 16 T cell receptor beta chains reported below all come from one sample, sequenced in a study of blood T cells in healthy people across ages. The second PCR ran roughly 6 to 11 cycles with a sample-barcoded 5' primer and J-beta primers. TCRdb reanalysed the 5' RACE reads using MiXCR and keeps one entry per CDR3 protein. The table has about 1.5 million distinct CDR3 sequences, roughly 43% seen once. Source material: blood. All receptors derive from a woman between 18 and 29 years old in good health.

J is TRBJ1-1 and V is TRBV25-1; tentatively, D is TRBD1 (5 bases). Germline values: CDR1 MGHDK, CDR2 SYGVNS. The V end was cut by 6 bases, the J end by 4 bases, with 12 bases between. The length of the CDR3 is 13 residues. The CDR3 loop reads CASSGAGGTEAFF. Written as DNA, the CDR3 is TGTGCCAGCAGCGGGGCGGGAGGCACTGAAGCTTTCTTT.

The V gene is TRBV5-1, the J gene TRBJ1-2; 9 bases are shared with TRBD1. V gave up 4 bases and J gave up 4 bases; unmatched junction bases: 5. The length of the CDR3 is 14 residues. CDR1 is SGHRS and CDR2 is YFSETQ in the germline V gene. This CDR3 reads CASSIGQGTYGYTF. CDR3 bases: TGCGCCAGCAGCATTGGACAGGGGACCTATGGCTACACCTTC.

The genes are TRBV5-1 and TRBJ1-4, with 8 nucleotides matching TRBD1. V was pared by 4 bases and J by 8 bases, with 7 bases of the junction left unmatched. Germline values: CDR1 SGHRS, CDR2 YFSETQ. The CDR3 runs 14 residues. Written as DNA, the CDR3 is TGCGCCAGCAGCCCCCAGGACAGGGAAGAAAAACTGTTTTTT. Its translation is CASSPQDREEKLFF.

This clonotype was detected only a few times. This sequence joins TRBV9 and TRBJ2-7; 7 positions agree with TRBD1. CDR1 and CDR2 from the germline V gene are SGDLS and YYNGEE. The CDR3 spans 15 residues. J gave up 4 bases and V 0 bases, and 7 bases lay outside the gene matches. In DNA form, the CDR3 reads TGTGCCAGCAGCGTAGTGGCCGACAGGGCGTACGAGCAGTACTTC. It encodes CASSVVADRAYEQYF.

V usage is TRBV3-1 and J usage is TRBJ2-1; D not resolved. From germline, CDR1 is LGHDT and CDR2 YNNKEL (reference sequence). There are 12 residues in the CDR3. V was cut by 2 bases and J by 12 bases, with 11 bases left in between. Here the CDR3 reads CASSQPDGTQFF. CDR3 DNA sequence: TGTGCCAGCAGCCAACCGGACGGAACGCAGTTCTTC.

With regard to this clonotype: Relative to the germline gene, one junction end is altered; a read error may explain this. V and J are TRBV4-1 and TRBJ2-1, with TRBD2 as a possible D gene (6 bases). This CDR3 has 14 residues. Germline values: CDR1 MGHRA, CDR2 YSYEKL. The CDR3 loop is CAISQVRRAGTQFF. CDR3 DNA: TGCGCCATCAGCCAAGTCCGTCGGGCAGGGACTCAGTTCTTC.

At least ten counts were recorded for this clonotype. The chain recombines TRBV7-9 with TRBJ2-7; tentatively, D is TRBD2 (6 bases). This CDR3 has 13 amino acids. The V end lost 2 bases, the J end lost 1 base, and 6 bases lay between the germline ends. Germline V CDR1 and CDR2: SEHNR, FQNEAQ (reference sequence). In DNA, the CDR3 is TGTGCCAGCAGCTTACTAGCGTCCTACGAGCAGTACTTC. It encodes CASSLLASYEQYF.

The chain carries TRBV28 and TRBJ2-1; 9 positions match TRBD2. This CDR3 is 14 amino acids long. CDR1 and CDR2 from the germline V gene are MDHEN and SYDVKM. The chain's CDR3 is CALGSGGTRETQFF. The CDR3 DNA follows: TGTGCTCTGGGCAGCGGGGGGACGCGAGAGACCCAGTTCTTC.

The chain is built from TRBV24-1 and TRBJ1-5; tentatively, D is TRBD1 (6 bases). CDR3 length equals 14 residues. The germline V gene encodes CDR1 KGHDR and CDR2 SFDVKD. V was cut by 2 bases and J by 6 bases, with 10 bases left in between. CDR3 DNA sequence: TGTGCCACCAGTGATTCAACAGGGTTTCAGCCCCAGCATTTT. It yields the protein CATSDSTGFQPQHF.

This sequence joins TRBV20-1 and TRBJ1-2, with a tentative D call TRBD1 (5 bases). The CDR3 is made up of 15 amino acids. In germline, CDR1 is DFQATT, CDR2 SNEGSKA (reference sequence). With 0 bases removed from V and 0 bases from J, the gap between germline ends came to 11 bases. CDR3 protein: CSARDRNRSNYGYTF. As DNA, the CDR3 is TGCAGTGCTAGAGATCGAAACAGGTCTAACTATGGCTACACCTTC.

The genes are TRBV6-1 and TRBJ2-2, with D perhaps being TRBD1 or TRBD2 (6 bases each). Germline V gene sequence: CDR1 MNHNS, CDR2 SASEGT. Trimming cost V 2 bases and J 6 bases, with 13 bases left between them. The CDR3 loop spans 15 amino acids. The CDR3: CASSEIRGRAGELFF. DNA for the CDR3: TGTGCCAGCAGTGAAATTCGGGGGCGAGCCGGGGAGCTGTTTTTT.

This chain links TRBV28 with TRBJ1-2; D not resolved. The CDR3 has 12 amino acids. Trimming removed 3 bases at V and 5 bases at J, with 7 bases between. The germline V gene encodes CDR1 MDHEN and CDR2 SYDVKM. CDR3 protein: CASSFPLYGYTF. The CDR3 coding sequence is TGTGCCAGCAGTTTCCCCCTATATGGCTACACCTTC.

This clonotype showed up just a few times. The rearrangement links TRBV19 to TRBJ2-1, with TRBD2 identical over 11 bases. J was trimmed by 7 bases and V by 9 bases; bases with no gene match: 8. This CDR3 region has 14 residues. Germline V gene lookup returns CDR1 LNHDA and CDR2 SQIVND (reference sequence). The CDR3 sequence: CASKLAGVYNEQFF. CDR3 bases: TGTGCCAGCAAACTAGCGGGAGTTTATAATGAGCAGTTCTTC.

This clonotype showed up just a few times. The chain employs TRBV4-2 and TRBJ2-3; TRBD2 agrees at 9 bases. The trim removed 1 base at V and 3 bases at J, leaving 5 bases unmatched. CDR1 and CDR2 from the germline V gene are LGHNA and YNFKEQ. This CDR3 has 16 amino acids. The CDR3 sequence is CASSQGVAGETDTQYF. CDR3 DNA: TGTGCCAGCAGCCAAGGGGTAGCGGGAGAAACAGATACGCAGTATTTT.

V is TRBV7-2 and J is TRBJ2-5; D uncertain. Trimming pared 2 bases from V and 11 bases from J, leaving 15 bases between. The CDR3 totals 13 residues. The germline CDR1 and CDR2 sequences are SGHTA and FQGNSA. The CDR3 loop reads CASSLSDPGRQYF. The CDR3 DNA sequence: TGTGCCAGCAGCTTATCGGACCCCGGAAGGCAGTACTTC.

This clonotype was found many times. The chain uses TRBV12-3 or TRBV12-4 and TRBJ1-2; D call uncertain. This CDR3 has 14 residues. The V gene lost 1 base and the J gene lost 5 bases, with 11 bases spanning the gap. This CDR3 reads CASSLGGHLYGYTF. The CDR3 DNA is TGTGCCAGCAGTTTAGGAGGTCATTTATATGGCTACACCTTC.